The clone carrying this T cell receptor beta chain was picked up many times. The CDR3 totals 13 residues. Trimming took off 11 bases at V and 0 bases at J, with 10 bases between the two ends. CDR1 is ENHRY, CDR2 SYGVKD, per germline. This entry is derived from a study of response to subunit inactivated influenza vaccine. MiXCR, run by TCRdb on the RT-PCR reads, gives a single entry per CDR3 protein. The repertoire consists of about 540,000 distinct CDR3 sequences, with under 30% occurring once and the leading ten covering roughly 2.8%. This sample was shared with a second study, whose subject was T cells expressing NK-cell markers. As reported in that work: Scientists made TCR beta cDNA using 5'RACE template switching with UMIs. In a group of several donors, dominant NKG2C+ clonotypes represented about 1.0-7.5% of CD8+ T cells.

The sequence was obtained from a man aged 50 or older who received an inactivated influenza vaccine. The chain has TRBV10-3 and TRBJ2-2; D is possibly TRBD1 (6 bases). Here the sequenced sample was CD4+ T cells sorted from PBMCs, taken roughly 12 days after vaccination. The CDR3 loop is CALRTANTGELFF. CDR3 in DNA: TGTGCCCTACGGACAGCGAACACCGGGGAGCTGTTTTTT.